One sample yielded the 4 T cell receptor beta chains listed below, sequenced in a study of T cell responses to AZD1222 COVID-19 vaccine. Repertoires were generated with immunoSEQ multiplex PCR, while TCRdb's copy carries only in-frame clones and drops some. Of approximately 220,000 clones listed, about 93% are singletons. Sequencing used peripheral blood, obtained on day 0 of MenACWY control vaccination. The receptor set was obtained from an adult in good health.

Here the CDR3 DNA reads TGTGCCAGCTCACCAGCAGGGTCAGCAAACACCATATATTTT. This gives the protein CASSPAGSANTIYF. The gene calls are TRBV18 and TRBJ1-3; D may be TRBD1 (5 bases). The V and J ends lost 2 bases and 6 bases respectively, with 11 bases between them. The CDR3 is made up of 14 amino acids. Germline V gene sequence: CDR1 KGHSH, CDR2 LQKENI.

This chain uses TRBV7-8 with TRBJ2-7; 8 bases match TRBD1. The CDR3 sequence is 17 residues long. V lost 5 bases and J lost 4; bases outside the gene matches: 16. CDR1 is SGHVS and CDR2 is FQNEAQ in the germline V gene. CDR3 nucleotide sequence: TGTGCCAGCAGCCGAGTAGGTGGGACAGGCGACTCATACGAGCAGTACTTC. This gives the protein CASSRVGGTGDSYEQYF.

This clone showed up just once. CDR3 sequence: CASKREWSGYTF. CDR3 DNA: TGTGCCAGTAAACGGGAATGGAGTGGCTACACCTTC. The chain employs TRBV19 and TRBJ1-2; D unclear. Germline CDR1 is LNHDA and CDR2 is SQIVND (reference sequence). The CDR3 spans 12 residues. Deletions cut 7 bases from V and 7 bases from J, with 13 bases between.

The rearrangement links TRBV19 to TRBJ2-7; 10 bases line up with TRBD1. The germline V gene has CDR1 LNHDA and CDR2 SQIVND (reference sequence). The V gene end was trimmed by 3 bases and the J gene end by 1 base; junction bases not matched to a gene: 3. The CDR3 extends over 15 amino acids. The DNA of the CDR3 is TGTGCCAGTAGTATGGGGACAGGGGCTTCCTACGAGCAGTACTTC. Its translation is CASSMGTGASYEQYF. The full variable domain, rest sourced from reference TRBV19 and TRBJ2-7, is DGGITQSPKYLFRKEGQNVTLSCEQNLNHDAMYWYRQDPGQGLRLIYYSQIVNDFQKGDIAEGYSVSREKKESFPLTVTSAQKNPTAFYLCASSMGTGASYEQYFGPGTRLTVT.